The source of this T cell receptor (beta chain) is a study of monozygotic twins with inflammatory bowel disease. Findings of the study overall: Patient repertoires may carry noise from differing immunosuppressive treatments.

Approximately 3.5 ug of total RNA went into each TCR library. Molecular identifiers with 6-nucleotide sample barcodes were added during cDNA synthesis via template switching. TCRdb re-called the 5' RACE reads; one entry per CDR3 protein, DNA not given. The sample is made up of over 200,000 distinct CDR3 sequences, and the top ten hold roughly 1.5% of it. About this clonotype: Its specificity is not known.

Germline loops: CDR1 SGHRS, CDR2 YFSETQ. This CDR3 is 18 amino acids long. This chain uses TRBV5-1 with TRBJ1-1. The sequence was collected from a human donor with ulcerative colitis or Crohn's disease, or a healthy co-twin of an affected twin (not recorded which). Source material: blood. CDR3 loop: CASSLVLDKTGGRTEAFF.